Below, one T cell receptor beta chain is given with its context. The antigen is unknown. The protocol was immunoSEQ multiplex PCR, while the TCRdb copy is restricted to in-frame clones and leaves out a portion. Of more than 110,000 clones in the sample, about 90% were seen once. This CDR3 has 19 residues. V shed 5 bases and J shed 1 base, with 27 bases lying between them. In germline, CDR1 is LNHDA, CDR2 SQIVND (reference sequence). This entry is derived from a study of T cell responses to AZD1222 COVID-19 vaccine. Overall study: Second doses were pooled across both intervals (about 4 or about 12 weeks). Whole-study findings and limits: The donor cohort was predominantly white British with a female majority, and clonal diversity may have been underestimated.

The specimen was peripheral blood, collected on day 0 of AZD1222 vaccination. The clonotype originates from an adult in good health. The J gene is TRBJ2-7, the V gene TRBV19; D is possibly TRBD1 (6 bases). As DNA, the CDR3 is TGTGCCAGTAGTCCCCAACAGGGAAGGGCCTGGTTAGCTTCCTACGAGCAGTACTTC. It codes for CASSPQQGRAWLASYEQYF. Looking up the rest from reference TRBV19 and TRBJ2-7 gives the full variable domain: DGGITQSPKYLFRKEGQNVTLSCEQNLNHDAMYWYRQDPGQGLRLIYYSQIVNDFQKGDIAEGYSVSREKKESFPLTVTSAQKNPTAFYLCASSPQQGRAWLASYEQYFGPGTRLTVT.